The clone carrying this T cell receptor beta chain was seen a single time. Original analysis: Amplification of reference gene primers provided the estimated nucleated cell counts. Some clones are missing from TCRdb's copy, which holds only in-frame ones; the method was immunoSEQ multiplex PCR. V and J calls plus clone size are reproduced from that table; the DNA served to infer D and trimming. The table includes tens of thousands of clones, approximately 90% detected once. The record originates from a study of blood T cell repertoires in COVID-19. The overall study: Acute and convalescent COVID-19 samples came from the United States, Italy and Spain. Nucleic acid was either cDNA or gDNA, and it came from T cells, B-cell-depleted T cells, or PBMCs.

Germline V gene data show CDR1 as SGHAT and CDR2 as FQNNGV. CDR3 length equals 16 residues. Losses at the gene ends were 3 bases for V and 2 bases for J; bases not matched to a gene: 7. This receptor was obtained from a human donor with active COVID-19. The donor label of this sample is uncertain. What was sequenced was peripheral blood. The chain combines TRBV11-2 with TRBJ2-3; 8 positions agree with TRBD2. The CDR3 here is CASSLGGRGATDTQYF. DNA for the CDR3: TGTGCCAGCAGCTTGGGGGGGCGGGGGGCCACAGATACGCAGTATTTT.